This passage covers 21 T cell receptor beta chains from one sample sequenced in a study of regulatory T cells in long-lasting Graves disease. The time point: newly diagnosed GD, antithyroid drugs for less than 3 months. Making the TCR library involved RNA that had been extracted from PBMCs. Through Arm-PCR of CDR3 regions and iRepertoire HTBI primers, TCR beta libraries were built. One entry per CDR3 protein results from TCRdb running MiXCR on the multiplex PCR reads. Of 250,000 to 300,000 distinct CDR3 sequences listed, about 17% are singletons. These data also featured in a second study, about T cells in Graves' hyperthyroidism and ophthalmopathy.

Source: peripheral blood mononuclear cells (PBMCs), taken at new diagnosis, from a patient treated with antithyroid drugs. Receptors originate from a woman aged 25 to 39 with Graves disease.

The sample holds many counts of this clonotype. V usage is TRBV18 and J usage is TRBJ2-7, with a possible D match to TRBD1 (6 bases). CDR3 length: 13 amino acids. Germline V gene data show CDR1 as KGHSH and CDR2 as LQKENI. The ends were cut back, 3 bases at V and 4 bases at J, with 10 bases in the middle. CDR3 sequence (DNA): TGTGCCAGCTCACCGGGACACTATTACGAGCAGTACTTC. Translation: CASSPGHYYEQYF.

This clonotype was recorded at least ten times. The chain carries TRBV7-3 and TRBJ1-1; no definite D call. The V end was cut by 2 bases, the J end by 5 bases, with 15 bases between. This CDR3 has 15 amino acids. CDR1 and CDR2 from the germline V gene are SGHTA and FQGTGA. CDR3 bases: TGTGCCAGCAGCTTAGTTGCCGGGCATCGTACTGAAGCTTTCTTT. This encodes CASSLVAGHRTEAFF.

Regarding this clonotype: The conserved phenylalanine or tryptophan is not found at the CDR3 terminus, so this likely reflects a read error. CDR3 residues: CASSLSSYEQYL. As DNA, the CDR3 is TGTGCCAGCTCCCTAAGCTCCTACGAGCAGTACTTA. This sequence joins TRBV3-1 and TRBJ2-7; no reliable D call. V dropped 8 bases and J dropped 0 bases, with 8 bases sitting between them. Germline assignment: CDR1 LGHDT and CDR2 YNNKEL (reference sequence). CDR3 length: 12 amino acids.

V is TRBV10-2 and J is TRBJ1-5; D remains ambiguous. V was cut by 4 bases and J by 4 bases, with 11 bases left in between. This CDR3 region has 14 residues. CDR1 is WSHSY and CDR2 is SAAADI in the germline V gene. CDR3 region: CASSGLGWNQPQHF. Here the CDR3 DNA reads TGCGCCAGCAGTGGACTGGGTTGGAATCAGCCCCAGCATTTT.

This clonotype was seen ten or more times. The V and J genes are TRBV3-1 and TRBJ1-6, with no clear D. Germline V gene lookup returns CDR1 LGHDT and CDR2 YNNKEL (reference sequence). This CDR3 spans 14 amino acids. The V gene lost 3 bases and the J gene lost 7 bases, with 10 bases spanning the gap. The CDR3 is CASSQEAENSPLHF. Here the CDR3 DNA reads TGTGCCAGCAGCCAGGAGGCAGAAAATTCACCCCTCCACTTT.

This clonotype has just a few counts. The gene calls are TRBV11-3 and TRBJ2-2; unclear D gene. This CDR3 is 14 amino acids long. V was clipped by 5 bases and J by 1 base, with 8 bases between them. From germline, CDR1 is SGHNT and CDR2 YENEEA. CDR3 sequence (DNA): TGTGCCAGCAGCGGGCCGGAGAACACCGGGGAGCTGTTTTTT. Amino acids: CASSGPENTGELFF.

In its sample, this clonotype was seen many times. The chain joins TRBV28 to TRBJ2-2; 7 bases map to TRBD2. The CDR3 contains 15 residues. The germline CDR1 and CDR2 sequences are MDHEN and SYDVKM. V shed 2 bases and J 2 bases; nucleotides not matched to a gene: 2. Here the CDR3 reads CASSLPAGNTGELFF. Written as DNA, the CDR3 is TGTGCCAGCAGTTTACCAGCGGGAAACACCGGGGAGCTGTTTTTT.

This clonotype was picked up many times. This chain connects TRBV11-2 to TRBJ2-1, with 11 bases matching TRBD2. The CDR3 has 18 residues. Trimming at V came to 1 base and at J to 7 bases, leaving 12 bases not matched to a gene. Germline CDR1 SGHAT, CDR2 FQNNGV. CDR3 protein: CASSLASRLAGGVNEQFF. The CDR3 DNA follows: TGTGCCAGCAGCTTAGCGTCTAGGCTAGCGGGGGGAGTTAATGAGCAGTTCTTC.

Concerning this clonotype: Given a much more abundant clone one base away, this may be a read error. No conserved phenylalanine or tryptophan is present at the end of the CDR3, so a read error is the likely explanation. The V call is TRBV6-1, the J call TRBJ1-5; D unresolved. V was trimmed by 5 bases and J by 0 bases, leaving 11 bases between them. Germline CDR1 and CDR2: MNHNS and SASEGT. CDR3 length: 15 residues. The CDR3, as DNA: TGTGCCAGCAGTCAAGGACGCAATAGCAATCAGCCCCAGCATCTT. Its translation is CASSQGRNSNQPQHL.

This clonotype was detected ten times or more. The chain recombines TRBV19 with TRBJ1-6; TRBD1 agrees at 7 bases. The trim removed 6 bases at V and 8 bases at J, leaving 7 bases unmatched. This CDR3 is 14 amino acids long. Germline V gives CDR1 LNHDA, CDR2 SQIVND (reference sequence). This chain's CDR3 is CASSQQGLDSPLHF. In DNA, the CDR3 is TGTGCCAGTAGCCAACAGGGGTTGGATTCACCCCTCCACTTT.

At least ten counts were recorded for this clonotype. The chain joins TRBV2 to TRBJ2-1, with D possibly TRBD2 on 5 matching bases. The V gene's germline CDR1 is SNHLY and CDR2 FYNNEI. The CDR3 runs 16 residues. Trimming removed 6 bases at V and 6 bases at J, with 21 bases between. The CDR3 nucleotides are TGTGCCAGCAGCTCCCCCCGGGAAAGGGCAGGCAATGAGCAGTTCTTC. Its translation: CASSSPRERAGNEQFF.

Note on this clonotype: This likely traces to a read error, being one base from a far larger clone. The chain carries TRBV12-3 or TRBV12-4 and TRBJ2-2; D ambiguous. CDR3 length: 13 residues. Trimming pared 5 bases from V and 4 bases from J, leaving 8 bases between. CDR3 nucleotides: TGTGCCAGCAGTGACTTGGGCACCGGGGAGCTGTTTTTT. Translating gives CASSDLGTGELFF.

Ten or more counts support this clonotype. The chain has TRBV18 and TRBJ2-7; TRBD1 matches at 9 bases. V lost 4 bases to trimming and J lost 5 bases; unmatched junction nucleotides: 12. The CDR3 extends over 16 amino acids. From germline, CDR1 is KGHSH and CDR2 LQKENI. CDR3 nucleotides: TGTGCCAGCTCACACCGGGGCGGACAGGGGACCCACGAGCAGTACTTC. As protein: CASSHRGGQGTHEQYF.

This rearrangement joins TRBV5-4 to TRBJ2-1, with 14 bases that match TRBD2. V was clipped by 0 bases and J by 12 bases; unmatched bases: 8. CDR3 size: 16 residues. The germline V gene has CDR1 SGHNT and CDR2 YYREEE (reference sequence). CDR3 region: CASSLALGLAGDRQFF. The CDR3 region has the DNA TGTGCCAGCAGCTTGGCATTGGGACTAGCGGGGGACCGGCAGTTCTTC.

The rearrangement joins TRBV20-1 to TRBJ1-5; D gene ambiguous. Trimming shortened V by 3 bases and J by 4 bases, and 10 bases separated the two germline ends. The CDR3 contains 13 residues. CDR1 is DFQATT and CDR2 is SNEGSKA in the germline V gene (reference sequence). The CDR3 reads CSASLGYNQPQHF. For the CDR3, the DNA is TGCAGTGCTAGCCTCGGATATAATCAGCCCCAGCATTTT.

This clonotype was counted ten times or more. This chain links TRBV7-3 with TRBJ2-7; D might be TRBD2 (5 bases). This CDR3 has 15 residues. V was cut by 5 bases and J by 2 bases, with 16 bases left in between. CDR1 and CDR2 (germline): SGHTA, FQGTGA. The CDR3 DNA is TGTGCCAGCAGCCCAGCCGAGGGTCGCACCTACGAGCAGTACTTC. Its protein product is CASSPAEGRTYEQYF.

This clonotype was counted at least ten times. The chain employs TRBV5-1 and TRBJ1-2; 9 bases align to TRBD1. This CDR3 contains 13 residues. Germline CDR1 is SGHRS and CDR2 is YFSETQ. The V segment lost 6 bases and the J segment 7 bases; nucleotides outside the gene matches: 7. The CDR3: CASTPGQGGGYTF. CDR3 DNA: TGCGCCAGCACACCGGGACAGGGAGGTGGCTACACCTTC.

This clonotype was seen a handful of times. This chain connects TRBV19 to TRBJ1-1; D ambiguous. CDR1 and CDR2 (germline): LNHDA, SQIVND (reference sequence). The CDR3 totals 13 residues. The V gene lost 8 bases and the J gene lost 1 base, with 11 bases spanning the gap. CDR3 nucleotide sequence: TGTGCCAGTGCCCTCCTAGGGAACACTGAAGCTTTCTTT. It specifies CASALLGNTEAFF.

This clonotype occurred many times. The chain employs TRBV7-2 and TRBJ1-1; D gene unclear. V was shortened by 2 bases and J by 2 bases, with 9 bases between the two germline ends. Germline CDR1 SGHTA, CDR2 FQGNSA. This CDR3 is 14 amino acids long. In DNA form, the CDR3 reads TGTGCCAGCAGCTTAACGGGTATCAACACTGAAGCTTTCTTT. This gives the protein CASSLTGINTEAFF.

This clonotype has only a few counts. The chain is built from TRBV10-3 and TRBJ1-5; D perhaps matches TRBD1 (6 bases). Deletions cut 7 bases from V and 6 bases from J, with 13 bases between. The CDR3 runs 13 residues. Germline V gene lookup returns CDR1 ENHRY and CDR2 SYGVKD. The CDR3 loop reads CAITPGAGQPQHF. The CDR3 bases are TGTGCCATCACTCCGGGGGCCGGTCAGCCCCAGCATTTT.

The chain joins TRBV20-1 to TRBJ1-6, with D tentatively TRBD1 (5 bases). V lost 0 bases to trimming and J lost 7 bases, with 13 bases between them. The CDR3 covers 15 residues. Germline V gives CDR1 DFQATT, CDR2 SNEGSKA (reference sequence). In nucleotides, the CDR3 is TGCAGTGCTAGAGATCTAACAGGACTCAATTCACCCCTCCACTTT. Encoded protein: CSARDLTGLNSPLHF.